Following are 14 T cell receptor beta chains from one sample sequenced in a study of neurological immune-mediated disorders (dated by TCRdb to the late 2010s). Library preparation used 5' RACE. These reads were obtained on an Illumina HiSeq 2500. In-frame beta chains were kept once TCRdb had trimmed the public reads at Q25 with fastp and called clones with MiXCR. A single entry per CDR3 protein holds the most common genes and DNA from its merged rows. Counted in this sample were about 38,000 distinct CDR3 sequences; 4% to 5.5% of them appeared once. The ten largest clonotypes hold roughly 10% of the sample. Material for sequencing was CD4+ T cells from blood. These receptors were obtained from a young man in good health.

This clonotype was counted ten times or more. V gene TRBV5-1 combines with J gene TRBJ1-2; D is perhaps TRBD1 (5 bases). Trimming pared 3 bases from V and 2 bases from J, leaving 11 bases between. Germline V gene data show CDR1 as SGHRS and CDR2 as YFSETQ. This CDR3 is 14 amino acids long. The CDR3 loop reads CASSWYSGNYGYTF. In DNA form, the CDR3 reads TGCGCCAGCAGCTGGTACTCAGGGAACTATGGCTACACCTTC.

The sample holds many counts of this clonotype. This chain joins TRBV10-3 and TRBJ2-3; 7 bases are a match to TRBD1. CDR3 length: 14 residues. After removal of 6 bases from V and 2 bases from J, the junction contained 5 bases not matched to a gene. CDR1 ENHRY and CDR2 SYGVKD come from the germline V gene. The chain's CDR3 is CAISRQGPTDTQYF. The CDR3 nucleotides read TGTGCCATCAGCCGACAGGGTCCCACAGATACGCAGTATTTT.

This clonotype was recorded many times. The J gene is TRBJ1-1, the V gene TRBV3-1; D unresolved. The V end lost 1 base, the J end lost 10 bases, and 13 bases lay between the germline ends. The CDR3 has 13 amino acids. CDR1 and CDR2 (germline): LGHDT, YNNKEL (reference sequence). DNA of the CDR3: TGTGCCAGCAGCCAAGTAGGAGGAGTTGGAGCTTTCTTT. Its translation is CASSQVGGVGAFF.

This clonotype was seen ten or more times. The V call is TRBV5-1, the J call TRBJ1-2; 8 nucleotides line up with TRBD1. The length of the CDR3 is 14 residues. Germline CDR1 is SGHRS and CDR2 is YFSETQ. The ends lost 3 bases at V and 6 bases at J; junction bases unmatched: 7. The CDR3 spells CASSYSLGQDGYTF. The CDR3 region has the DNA TGCGCCAGCAGCTACTCGTTGGGACAGGATGGCTACACCTTC. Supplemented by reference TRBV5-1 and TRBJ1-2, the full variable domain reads KAGVTQTPRYLIKTRGQQVTLSCSPISGHRSVSWYQQTPGQGLQFLFEYFSETQRNKGNFPGRFSGRQFSNSRSEMNVSTLELGDSALYLCASSYSLGQDGYTFGSGTRLTVV.

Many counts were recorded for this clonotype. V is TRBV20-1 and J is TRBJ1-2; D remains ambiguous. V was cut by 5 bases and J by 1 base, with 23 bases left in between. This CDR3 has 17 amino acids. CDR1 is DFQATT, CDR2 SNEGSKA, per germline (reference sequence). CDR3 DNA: TGCAGTGCTGCACAGTCGTGGGCTGATACCATTAACTATGGCTACACCTTC. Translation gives CSAAQSWADTINYGYTF.

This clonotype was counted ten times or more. The CDR3 DNA follows: TGCAGTGCTAGAGAGGTACAGGGGCGAGAGACCCAGTACTTC. Its protein product is CSAREVQGRETQYF. The V gene is TRBV20-1, the J gene TRBJ2-5; 7 bases agree with TRBD1. The V gene's germline CDR1 is DFQATT and CDR2 SNEGSKA (reference sequence). J was trimmed by 4 bases and V by 0 bases; bases with no gene match: 5. CDR3 length equals 14 residues.

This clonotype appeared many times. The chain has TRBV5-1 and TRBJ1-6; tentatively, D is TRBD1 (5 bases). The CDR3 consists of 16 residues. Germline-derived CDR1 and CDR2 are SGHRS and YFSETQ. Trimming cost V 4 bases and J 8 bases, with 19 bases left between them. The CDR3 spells CASSITGTAGDSPLHF. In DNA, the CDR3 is TGCGCCAGCAGCATAACCGGGACGGCGGGGGATTCACCCCTCCACTTT.

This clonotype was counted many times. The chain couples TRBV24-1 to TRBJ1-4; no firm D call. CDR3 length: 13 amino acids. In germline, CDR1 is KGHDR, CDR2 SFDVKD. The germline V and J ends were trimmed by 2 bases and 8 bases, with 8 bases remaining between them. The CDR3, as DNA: TGTGCCACCAGTGATTCGACTGAGGAAAAACTGTTTTTT. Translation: CATSDSTEEKLFF.

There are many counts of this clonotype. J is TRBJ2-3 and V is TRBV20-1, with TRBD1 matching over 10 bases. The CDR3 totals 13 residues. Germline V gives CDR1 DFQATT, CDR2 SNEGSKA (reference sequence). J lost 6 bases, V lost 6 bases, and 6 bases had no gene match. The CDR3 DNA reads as TGCAGTGCCCGACAGGGGGCGGAGGATACGCAGTATTTT. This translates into CSARQGAEDTQYF.

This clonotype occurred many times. CDR3 sequence: CASSLVVVGGYGYTF. For the CDR3, the DNA is TGTGCCAGCAGCTTAGTAGTGGTAGGCGGCTATGGCTACACCTTC. This sequence joins TRBV7-2 and TRBJ1-2; unclear D gene. Germline loops: CDR1 SGHTA, CDR2 FQGNSA. The CDR3 extends over 15 amino acids. V was shortened by 1 base and J by 4 bases, with 13 bases between the two germline ends.

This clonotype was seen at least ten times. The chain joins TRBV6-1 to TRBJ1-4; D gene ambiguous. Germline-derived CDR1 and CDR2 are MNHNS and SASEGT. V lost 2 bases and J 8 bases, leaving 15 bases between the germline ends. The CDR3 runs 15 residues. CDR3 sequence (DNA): TGTGCCAGCAGTGAAAGCTACAAGTCAGGCGAAAAACTGTTTTTT. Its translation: CASSESYKSGEKLFF.

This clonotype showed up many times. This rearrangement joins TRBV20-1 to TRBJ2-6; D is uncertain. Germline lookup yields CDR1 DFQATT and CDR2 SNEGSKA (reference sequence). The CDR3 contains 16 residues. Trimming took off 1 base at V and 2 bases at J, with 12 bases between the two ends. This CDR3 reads CSARVVGFPGANVLTF. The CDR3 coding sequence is TGCAGTGCTAGAGTCGTGGGGTTCCCTGGGGCCAACGTCCTGACTTTC.

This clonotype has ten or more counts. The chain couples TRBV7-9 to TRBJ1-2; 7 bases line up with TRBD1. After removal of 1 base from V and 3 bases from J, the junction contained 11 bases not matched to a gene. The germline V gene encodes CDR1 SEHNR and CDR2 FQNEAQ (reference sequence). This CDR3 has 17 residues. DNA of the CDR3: TGTGCCAGCAGCTTAGGAGGCGGGACAGCTACCCACTATGGCTACACCTTC. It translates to CASSLGGGTATHYGYTF. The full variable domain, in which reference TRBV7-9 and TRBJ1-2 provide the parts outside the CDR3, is DTGVSQNPRHKITKRGQNVTFRCDPISEHNRLYWYRQTLGQGPEFLTYFQNEAQLEKSRLLSDRFSAERPKGSFSTLEIQRTEQGDSAMYLCASSLGGGTATHYGYTFGSGTRLTVV.

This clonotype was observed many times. This chain's CDR3 is CASSWTARGELFF. Here the CDR3 DNA reads TGCGCCAGCAGCTGGACAGCCCGCGGGGAGCTGTTTTTT. V gene TRBV5-1 combines with J gene TRBJ2-2; D is perhaps TRBD1 (6 bases). V lost 3 bases and J 7 bases, leaving 10 bases between the germline ends. Germline assignment: CDR1 SGHRS and CDR2 YFSETQ. CDR3 length equals 13 residues. Full variable domain (missing parts from reference TRBV5-1 and TRBJ2-2): KAGVTQTPRYLIKTRGQQVTLSCSPISGHRSVSWYQQTPGQGLQFLFEYFSETQRNKGNFPGRFSGRQFSNSRSEMNVSTLELGDSALYLCASSWTARGELFFGEGSRLTVL.